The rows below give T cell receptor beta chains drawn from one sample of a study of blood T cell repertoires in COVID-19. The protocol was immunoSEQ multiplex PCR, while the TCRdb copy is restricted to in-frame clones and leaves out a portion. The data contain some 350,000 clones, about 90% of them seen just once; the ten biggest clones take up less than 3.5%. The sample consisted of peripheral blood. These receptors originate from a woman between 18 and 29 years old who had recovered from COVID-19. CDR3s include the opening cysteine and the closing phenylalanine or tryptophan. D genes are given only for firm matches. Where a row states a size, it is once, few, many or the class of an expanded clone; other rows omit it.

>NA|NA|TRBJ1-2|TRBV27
CASSPGGGIYGYTF
TGTGCCAGCTCGCCCGGTGGGGGGATCTATGGCTACACCTTC
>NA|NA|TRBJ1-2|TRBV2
CASGPVGGNSYGYTF
TGTGCCAGCGGCCCGGTCGGAGGGAATAGTTATGGCTACACCTTC
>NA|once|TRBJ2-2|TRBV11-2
CASREVMNTGELFF
TGTGCCAGCAGGGAGGTGATGAACACCGGGGAGCTGTTTTTT
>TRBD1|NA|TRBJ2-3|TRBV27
CASSLFFYTFRAGGTDTQYF
TGTGCCAGCAGTTTATTTTTTTATACGTTTCGTGCAGGGGGTACAGATACGCAGTATTTT
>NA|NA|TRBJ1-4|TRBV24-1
CATSDPSDRNEKLFF
TGTGCCACCAGTGATCCCTCAGACAGGAATGAAAAACTGTTTTTT
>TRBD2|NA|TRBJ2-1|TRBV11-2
CASSFGSLAVGMEQFF
TGTGCCAGCAGCTTCGGTTCCCTAGCGGTCGGGATGGAGCAGTTCTTC
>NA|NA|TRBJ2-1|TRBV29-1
CSVDSGSYNEQFF
TGCAGCGTTGATAGCGGCTCCTACAATGAGCAGTTCTTC
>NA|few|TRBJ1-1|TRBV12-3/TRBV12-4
CASSLALGVEAFF
TGTGCCAGCAGTTTAGCTCTCGGGGTTGAAGCTTTCTTT
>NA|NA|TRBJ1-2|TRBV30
CAWSVGVRFSGYTF
TGTGCCTGGAGTGTTGGAGTCCGATTTTCTGGCTACACCTTC
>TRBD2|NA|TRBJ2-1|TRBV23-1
CASSQSSSGTYNEQFF
TGCGCCAGCAGTCAATCGTCTAGCGGGACCTACAATGAGCAGTTCTTC
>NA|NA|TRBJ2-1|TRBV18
CASSLVGQSYNEQFF
TGTGCCAGCTCACTGGTGGGGCAATCCTACAATGAGCAGTTCTTC
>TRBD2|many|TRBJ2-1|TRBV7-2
CASSVGLAGVNEQFF
TGTGCCAGCAGCGTGGGACTAGCGGGAGTAAATGAGCAGTTCTTC
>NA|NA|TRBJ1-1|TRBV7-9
CATPPGGSDTEAFF
TGTGCCACCCCGCCCGGAGGCTCGGACACTGAAGCTTTCTTT
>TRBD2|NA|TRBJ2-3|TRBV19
CASSTRTSGIGPDTQYF
TGTGCCAGTAGTACCCGAACTAGCGGGATAGGTCCGGATACGCAGTATTTT
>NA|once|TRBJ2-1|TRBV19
CASSIGATGYNEQFF
TGTGCCAGTAGTATCGGAGCCACAGGGTACAATGAGCAGTTCTTC
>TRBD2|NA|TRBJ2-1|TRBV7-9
CASSKRPGTSGSDEQFF
TGTGCCAGCAGCAAACGCCCAGGGACTAGCGGGAGCGATGAGCAGTTCTTC
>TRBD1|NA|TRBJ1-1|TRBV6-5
CASSPFQGENTEAFF
TGTGCCAGCAGTCCCTTTCAGGGGGAGAACACTGAAGCTTTCTTT
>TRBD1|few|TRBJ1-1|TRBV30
CAWSRSGGYTEAFF
TGTGCCTGGAGTAGGTCAGGGGGCTACACTGAAGCTTTCTTT
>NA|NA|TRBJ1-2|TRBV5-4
CASSVGTYGYTF
TGTGCCAGCAGCGTCGGGACTTATGGCTACACCTTC
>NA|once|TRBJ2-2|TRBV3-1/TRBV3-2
CASRPERAIISDTGELFF
TGTGCCAGCAGACCCGAGCGGGCGATAATCTCGGACACCGGGGAGCTGTTTTTT
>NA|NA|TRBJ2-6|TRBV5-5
CASSFLGVSGANVLTF
TGTGCCAGCAGCTTTCTGGGAGTCTCTGGGGCCAACGTCCTGACTTTC
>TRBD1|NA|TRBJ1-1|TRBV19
CASSPRATGVGDTEAFF
TGTGCCAGTAGTCCGCGCGCGACAGGGGTAGGCGACACTGAAGCTTTCTTT
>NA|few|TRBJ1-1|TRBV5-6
CASSWAGRMNTEAFF
TGTGCCAGCAGCTGGGCAGGGAGGATGAACACTGAAGCTTTCTTT
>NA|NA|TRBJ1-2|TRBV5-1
CASSLSPEPNYGYTF
TGCGCCAGCAGTCTTTCCCCAGAACCTAACTATGGCTACACCTTC